The 19 T cell receptor beta chains below were found in one sample sequenced in a study of T-cell reconstitution after alpha-beta-depleted transplantation in children. Researchers prepared the TCRbeta library using unique molecular identifiers, the study reports. TCRdb reprocessed the PCR reads with MiXCR, giving one entry per CDR3 protein. Of roughly 120,000 distinct CDR3 sequences in the sample, under 25% were seen once. The sequenced sample was PBMCs, mostly from graft donor cells, obtained 180 days after TCRalphabeta/CD19-depleted stem cell transplant. The source of these receptors is a male patient aged 2 to 10 who had a stem cell transplant for chronic granulomatous disease, so the T cells may come from the graft donor.

Many counts were recorded for this clonotype. This chain uses TRBV20-1 with TRBJ2-1; 7 positions match TRBD2. This CDR3 contains 14 residues. Germline loops: CDR1 DFQATT, CDR2 SNEGSKA (reference sequence). V was pared by 6 bases and J by 2 bases, with 7 bases of the junction left unmatched. CDR3 sequence reads: CSALTSPAYNEQFF. The CDR3, as DNA: TGCAGTGCCTTGACTAGCCCTGCCTACAATGAGCAGTTCTTC.

This clonotype was counted ten times or more. V is TRBV27 and J is TRBJ2-7; TRBD1 aligns across 9 bases. This CDR3 region has 14 residues. Germline assignment: CDR1 MNHEY and CDR2 SMNVEV (reference sequence). V gave up 0 bases and J gave up 5 bases; unmatched junction bases: 2. Here the CDR3 DNA reads TGTGCCAGCAGTTTATCGGACAGGGGCCACGAGCAGTACTTC. Protein sequence: CASSLSDRGHEQYF.

This clonotype was found many times. The rearrangement links TRBV29-1 to TRBJ1-2, with D unresolved. Trimming took 4 bases from V and 6 from J, leaving 15 bases between them. This CDR3 contains 13 residues. The germline CDR1 and CDR2 sequences are SQVTM and ANQGSEA. In nucleotides, the CDR3 is TGCAGCGTTGCCCAGGCCCGCGCAGATGGCTACACCTTC. This sequence encodes CSVAQARADGYTF. The entire variable domain, with the rest obtained from reference TRBV29-1 and TRBJ1-2, is as follows: SAVISQKPSRDICQRGTSLTIQCQVDSQVTMMFWYRQQPGQSLTLIATANQGSEATYESGFVIDKFPISRPNLTFSTLTVSNMSPEDSSIYLCSVAQARADGYTFGSGTRLTVV.

This clonotype was seen only a few times. The gene calls are TRBV20-1 and TRBJ2-1; unclear D gene. The CDR3 contains 11 residues. The germline V gene encodes CDR1 DFQATT and CDR2 SNEGSKA (reference sequence). The germline V and J ends were trimmed by 3 bases and 6 bases, with 6 bases remaining between them. The CDR3 DNA reads TGCAGTGCTAGGAGGATCAATGAGCAGTTCTTC. It yields the protein CSARRINEQFF.

This clonotype was counted ten times or more. The chain uses TRBV5-1 and TRBJ2-7, with 9 bases matching TRBD2. Trimming at V came to 2 bases and at J to 5 bases, leaving 5 bases not matched to a gene. The germline V gene encodes CDR1 SGHRS and CDR2 YFSETQ. There are 14 residues in the CDR3. CDR3 sequence (DNA): TGCGCCAGCAGCTTTCTAGCGGGGAGCGACGAGCAGTACTTC. Its translation: CASSFLAGSDEQYF.

This sequence joins TRBV20-1 and TRBJ2-7; D is unresolved. V gave up 5 bases and J gave up 5 bases, with 16 bases separating them. The CDR3 is made up of 13 amino acids. Germline V lookup: CDR1 DFQATT, CDR2 SNEGSKA (reference sequence). The CDR3 nucleotides read TGCAGTGCTTTTGAGAGGTATAACCACGAGCAGTACTTC. Amino acid sequence: CSAFERYNHEQYF.

This clonotype occurred a few times. This chain uses TRBV5-1 with TRBJ2-7; no reliable D call. The germline CDR1 and CDR2 sequences are SGHRS and YFSETQ. The V end lost 4 bases, the J end lost 5 bases, and 7 bases lay between the germline ends. The CDR3 runs to 11 residues. This CDR3 reads CASSGLNEQYF. As DNA, the CDR3 is TGCGCCAGCAGCGGTTTAAACGAGCAGTACTTC.

In this sample, this clonotype turned up many times. The CDR3 loop is CASSPRVTGELFF. The CDR3 DNA reads as TGTGCCAGCAGCCCCAGGGTCACCGGGGAGCTGTTTTTT. The J gene is TRBJ2-2, the V gene TRBV14; D possibly corresponds to TRBD1 (5 bases). The CDR3 extends over 13 amino acids. Trimming took 4 bases from V and 4 from J, leaving 7 bases between them. Germline CDR1 SGHDN, CDR2 FVKESK.

The chain joins TRBV5-1 to TRBJ2-1; 7 bases are shared with TRBD1. The germline gives CDR1 SGHRS, CDR2 YFSETQ. The CDR3 runs to 15 residues. V was clipped by 4 bases and J by 4 bases; unmatched bases: 8. The CDR3 loop reads CASSLPGQIYNEQFF. The CDR3 region has the DNA TGCGCCAGCAGCCTACCGGGACAGATATACAATGAGCAGTTCTTC.

This clonotype was picked up a small number of times. The V call is TRBV12-3 or TRBV12-4, the J call TRBJ2-7; 7 bases line up with TRBD1. The trim removed 5 bases at V and 0 bases at J, leaving 13 bases unmatched. The CDR3 extends over 17 amino acids. The chain's CDR3 is CASSLPPTGKRSYEQYF. DNA for the CDR3: TGTGCCAGCAGTCTACCACCGACAGGGAAACGCTCCTACGAGCAGTACTTC.

The chain employs TRBV28 and TRBJ1-2; D is possibly TRBD1 (5 bases). Germline V gene data show CDR1 as MDHEN and CDR2 as SYDVKM. V was cut by 4 bases and J by 7 bases, with 16 bases left in between. CDR3 size: 14 residues. CDR3 loop: CASSSSLGAIGYTF. The CDR3 DNA sequence: TGTGCCAGCAGTTCTAGCCTAGGGGCTATTGGCTACACCTTC.

As for this clonotype: A much larger clone is a single base away; this may be a read error. V is TRBV10-3 and J is TRBJ2-1; 7 positions agree with TRBD1. Germline CDR1 reads ENHRY; CDR2 reads SYGVKD. J gave up 5 bases and V 10 bases, and 2 bases lay outside the gene matches. This CDR3 contains 11 residues. DNA of the CDR3: TGTGCCACCGGGACAGACAATGAGCAGTTCTTC. Protein sequence: CATGTDNEQFF.

This chain links TRBV20-1 with TRBJ2-2; 7 positions agree with TRBD1. The CDR3 is 15 amino acids. CDR1 and CDR2 from the germline V gene are DFQATT and SNEGSKA (reference sequence). The V segment lost 2 bases and the J segment 2 bases; nucleotides outside the gene matches: 5. CDR3 DNA: TGCAGTGCTAGATCGGGACAGCGTAACACCGGGGAGCTGTTTTTT. Its translation is CSARSGQRNTGELFF.

This clonotype was detected ten times or more. The chain carries TRBV9 and TRBJ2-2; D gene uncertain. CDR1 SGDLS and CDR2 YYNGEE come from the germline V gene. This CDR3 has 13 amino acids. V dropped 0 bases and J dropped 3 bases, with 3 bases sitting between them. CDR3 coding DNA: TGTGCCAGCAGCGTAGATTACACCGGGGAGCTGTTTTTT. It encodes CASSVDYTGELFF.

This clonotype was recorded at least ten times. The J gene is TRBJ2-1, the V gene TRBV15, with 8 bases fitting TRBD2. Looked up from germline, CDR1 is LNHNV and CDR2 is YYDKDF (reference sequence). The CDR3 length is 16 residues. The V and J ends lost 1 base and 5 bases, in that order; junction bases with no gene match: 7. CDR3 loop: CATSRASEAGDNEQFF. In DNA, the CDR3 is TGTGCCACCAGCAGAGCAAGCGAAGCGGGAGACAATGAGCAGTTCTTC.

The rearrangement uses TRBV6-5 and TRBJ1-2; 7 bases match TRBD1. V lost 6 bases, J lost 8 bases, and 6 bases stayed unmatched. CDR3 length: 12 residues. The V gene's germline CDR1 is MNHEY and CDR2 SVGAGI. The CDR3 region has the DNA TGTGCCAGCAGGACCAGGGGGTACGGCTACACCTTC. Protein: CASRTRGYGYTF.

This clonotype has a count of ten or more. The chain couples TRBV5-5 to TRBJ2-2; 8 nucleotides line up with TRBD1. V lost 4 bases and J lost 1; bases outside the gene matches: 3. The CDR3 length is 15 residues. CDR1 and CDR2 from the germline V gene are SGHKS and YYEKEE (reference sequence). CDR3 sequence reads: CASSRDRMNTGELFF. CDR3 in DNA: TGTGCCAGCAGCAGGGACAGGATGAACACCGGGGAGCTGTTTTTT. Together with reference TRBV5-5 and TRBJ2-2, the CDR3 gives the full variable domain: DAGVTQSPTHLIKTRGQQVTLRCSPISGHKSVSWYQQVLGQGPQFIFQYYEKEERGRGNFPDRFSARQFPNYSSELNVNALLLGDSALYLCASSRDRMNTGELFFGEGSRLTVL.

This clonotype showed up many times. CDR3 sequence: CASSFSYPLTAGGYNEQFF. CDR3 coding DNA: TGTGCCAGCAGTTTTAGTTACCCCTTAACAGCGGGGGGCTACAATGAGCAGTTCTTC. The chain carries TRBV27 and TRBJ2-1; 9 bases align to TRBD2. This CDR3 has 19 residues. From germline, CDR1 is MNHEY and CDR2 SMNVEV (reference sequence). Trimming cost V 3 bases and J 3 bases; bases outside gene matches: 15.

CDR3 DNA: TGTGCCAGCAGTCCGACCGGGACCCAATATGAGCAGTTCTTC. This encodes CASSPTGTQYEQFF. This chain links TRBV6-1 with TRBJ2-1; D assignment may be TRBD1 or TRBD2 (5 bases each). V was clipped by 5 bases and J by 8 bases, with 16 bases between them. Germline V lookup: CDR1 MNHNS, CDR2 SASEGT. The CDR3 consists of 14 residues.